The next 30 T cell receptor beta chains were all read from a single sample in a study of control samples from healthy donors and cancer patients. Sequencing was performed with immunoSEQ multiplex PCR; in TCRdb, only in-frame clones are kept and a portion is missing. The table records 90,000 or so clones, about 87% of them present only once. Material: blood. Receptor source: a woman in her sixties or seventies in good health.

The chain couples TRBV29-1 to TRBJ1-1; D is uncertain. Germline V gene sequence: CDR1 SQVTM, CDR2 ANQGSEA. CDR3 length: 15 residues. Trimming removed 3 bases at V and 8 bases at J, with 22 bases between. CDR3 residues: CSVDKPETHPVEAFF. The CDR3 DNA reads as TGCAGCGTTGACAAACCGGAGACCCACCCTGTGGAAGCTTTCTTT.

The V and J genes are TRBV30 and TRBJ2-3; 7 bases line up with TRBD2. Trimming cost V 5 bases and J 5 bases; bases outside gene matches: 7. This CDR3 is built from 13 residues. Germline-derived CDR1 and CDR2 are GTSNPN and SVGIG (reference sequence). This CDR3 is CAWVLGGGDTQYF. In nucleotides, the CDR3 is TGTGCCTGGGTACTTGGGGGGGGAGATACGCAGTATTTT.

This clone was counted once. V is TRBV13 and J is TRBJ2-7; maybe TRBD2 (7 bases). Between the trimmed V and J ends, which lost 5 bases and 1 base, there was a span of 21 bases. CDR1 and CDR2 (germline): PRHDT, FYEKMQ (reference sequence). The CDR3 spans 17 residues. CDR3 sequence (DNA): TGTGCCAGCAGCCCGGGGGGCCTAGCTGCCGGGTCCTACGAGCAGTACTTC. Protein product: CASSPGGLAAGSYEQYF.

This clone was counted once. The chain's CDR3 is CASIGYGTEAFF. The CDR3 coding sequence is TGCGCCAGCATTGGATACGGCACTGAAGCTTTCTTT. The V gene is TRBV5-1, the J gene TRBJ1-1, with D hard to call. Germline V gene lookup returns CDR1 SGHRS and CDR2 YFSETQ. CDR3 size: 12 residues. V was pared by 6 bases and J by 4 bases, with 10 bases between.

The genes are TRBV5-1 and TRBJ1-1; unclear D gene. Trimming shortened V by 0 bases and J by 5 bases, and 11 bases separated the two germline ends. Per germline, CDR1 SGHRS and CDR2 YFSETQ. The CDR3 extends over 14 amino acids. CDR3 sequence (DNA): TGCGCCAGCAGCTTGGACTGGGGATCTACTGAAGCTTTCTTT. Translation gives CASSLDWGSTEAFF. Complete variable domain (other parts from reference TRBV5-1 and TRBJ1-1): KAGVTQTPRYLIKTRGQQVTLSCSPISGHRSVSWYQQTPGQGLQFLFEYFSETQRNKGNFPGRFSGRQFSNSRSEMNVSTLELGDSALYLCASSLDWGSTEAFFGQGTRLTVV.

This chain's CDR3 is CASSLAQGSNSPLHF. In DNA form, the CDR3 reads TGTGCCAGCAGCTTGGCCCAGGGCTCCAATTCACCCCTCCACTTT. The V call is TRBV5-4, the J call TRBJ1-6, with a possible D match to TRBD1 (5 bases). Germline lookup yields CDR1 SGHNT and CDR2 YYREEE (reference sequence). This CDR3 region has 15 residues. Between the trimmed V and J ends, which lost 0 bases and 7 bases, there was a span of 11 bases.

This rearrangement joins TRBV5-4 to TRBJ2-5, with D perhaps TRBD1 or TRBD2 (7 bases each). Germline values: CDR1 SGHNT, CDR2 YYREEE (reference sequence). Trimming removed 0 bases at V and 4 bases at J, with 13 bases between. The CDR3 extends over 15 amino acids. CDR3 DNA sequence: TGTGCCAGCAGCTTGGCCGGCAGGGGGGGAGAGACCCAGTACTTC. It specifies CASSLAGRGGETQYF.

The V gene is TRBV30, the J gene TRBJ1-1; possibly TRBD1 for D (6 bases). In germline, CDR1 is GTSNPN, CDR2 SVGIG (reference sequence). V was shortened by 5 bases and J by 7 bases, with 17 bases between the two germline ends. The CDR3 contains 13 residues. The CDR3 sequence is CAWGRLGANEAFF. CDR3 bases: TGTGCCTGGGGACGGCTGGGGGCCAATGAAGCTTTCTTT.

This rearrangement joins TRBV2 to TRBJ1-1; tentatively, D is TRBD1 (5 bases). Trimming removed 3 bases from V and 8 bases from J, with 13 bases in between. Germline V gene lookup returns CDR1 SNHLY and CDR2 FYNNEI. The CDR3 runs 13 residues. For the CDR3, the DNA is TGTGCCAGCAGTGAGGTTGTGGGGGGGGAAGCTTTCTTT. It is translated as CASSEVVGGEAFF.

The V gene is TRBV15, the J gene TRBJ2-1; tentatively, D is TRBD2 (5 bases). CDR3 length equals 14 residues. The ends were cut back, 0 bases at V and 8 bases at J, with 11 bases in the middle. The germline CDR1 and CDR2 sequences are LNHNV and YYDKDF (reference sequence). CDR3 coding DNA: TGTGCCACCAGCAGAGATAACTTGGAGGATGAGCAGTTCTTC. It codes for CATSRDNLEDEQFF.

The chain links TRBV30 to TRBJ1-5; 8 bases align to TRBD1. The CDR3 loop spans 13 amino acids. CDR1 and CDR2 from the germline V gene are GTSNPN and SVGIG (reference sequence). Unmatched junction bases numbered 2, after V lost 1 base and J lost 6 bases. CDR3 region: CAWSDRGFQPQHF. The CDR3 DNA reads TGTGCCTGGAGTGACAGGGGGTTTCAGCCCCAGCATTTT.

This sequence joins TRBV7-9 and TRBJ2-2; D might be TRBD1 (6 bases). CDR1 and CDR2 (germline): SEHNR, FQNEAQ (reference sequence). V was clipped by 5 bases and J by 8 bases, with 18 bases between them. The CDR3 is 15 residues long. CDR3 nucleotide sequence: TGTGCCAGCAGCACCAAGACCACAGGGTTAGGGGAGCTGTTTTTT. It is translated as CASSTKTTGLGELFF.

V usage is TRBV6-1 and J usage is TRBJ2-5; TRBD2 is a possible D gene (6 bases). V was pared by 3 bases and J by 5 bases, with 10 bases between. The CDR3 is made up of 13 amino acids. CDR1 is MNHNS, CDR2 SASEGT, per germline. The CDR3 DNA reads as TGTGCCAGCAGTGATGCGGGAAGGGAGACCCAGTACTTC. This sequence encodes CASSDAGRETQYF.

This sequence joins TRBV10-1 and TRBJ1-1; D is ambiguous. V was clipped by 0 bases and J by 4 bases, with 9 bases between them. The CDR3 has 14 amino acids. Germline CDR1 is WNHNN and CDR2 is SYGVQD (reference sequence). Here the CDR3 reads CASSESWGSTEAFF. CDR3 coding DNA: TGCGCCAGCAGTGAGTCCTGGGGATCCACTGAAGCTTTCTTT.

V and J are TRBV21-1 and TRBJ1-1; the D call TRBD1 from the table was never checked on the DNA. TRBV21-1 is recorded as a pseudogene. The CDR3 has 14 residues. This CDR3 is CASSFQFMNTEAFF. The DNA of the CDR3 is TGTGCCAGCTCCTTTCAGTTTATGAACACTGAAGCTTTCTTT.

A note on this clone: This sample also contains other DNA sequences that code for the same CDR3. V is TRBV18 and J is TRBJ2-5; D gene unclear. CDR3 size: 13 residues. V was clipped by 0 bases and J by 3 bases, with 5 bases between them. Germline V gene sequence: CDR1 KGHSH, CDR2 LQKENI. CDR3 nucleotide sequence: TGTGCCAGCTCACCACCTACGGAAGAGACCCAGTACTTC. This encodes CASSPPTEETQYF.

Concerning this clone itself: Other DNA sequences of this sample code for an identical CDR3. In nucleotides, the CDR3 is TGTGCCAGCAGCGTAGGTGGAAGCTCTGGAAACACCATATATTTT. Amino acid sequence: CASSVGGSSGNTIYF. V and J are TRBV9 and TRBJ1-3; D not resolved. V was pared by 0 bases and J by 0 bases, with 7 bases between. The CDR3 runs 15 residues. The germline V gene has CDR1 SGDLS and CDR2 YYNGEE.

V is TRBV19 and J is TRBJ2-1; D is ambiguous. Germline assignment: CDR1 LNHDA and CDR2 SQIVND (reference sequence). The V end was cut by 3 bases, the J end by 6 bases, with 9 bases between. This CDR3 is built from 13 residues. Written as DNA, the CDR3 is TGTGCCAGTAGTATGACTCTCCCCAATGAGCAGTTCTTC. Protein sequence: CASSMTLPNEQFF.

This chain joins TRBV2 and TRBJ2-1, with D perhaps matching TRBD2 (5 bases). The CDR3 contains 16 residues. V was shortened by 7 bases and J by 0 bases, with 16 bases between the two germline ends. Per germline, CDR1 SNHLY and CDR2 FYNNEI. The CDR3, as DNA: TGTGCCAGCAATGACATGTTGGGGAGCTCCTACAATGAGCAGTTCTTC. As protein: CASNDMLGSSYNEQFF.

By proportion, this clone is medium-sized. The V and J genes are TRBV19 and TRBJ2-1; D unclear. Germline CDR1 reads LNHDA; CDR2 reads SQIVND (reference sequence). This CDR3 spans 14 amino acids. The ends were cut back, 3 bases at V and 5 bases at J, with 11 bases in the middle. The CDR3 is CASSIGRVHNEQFF. CDR3 sequence (DNA): TGTGCCAGTAGTATTGGTCGCGTCCACAATGAGCAGTTCTTC.

This chain joins TRBV11-2 and TRBJ2-3; 13 bases fit TRBD2. After removal of 6 bases from V and 4 bases from J, the junction contained 7 bases not matched to a gene. Germline V gives CDR1 SGHAT, CDR2 FQNNGV. The CDR3 is made up of 16 amino acids. Written as DNA, the CDR3 is TGTGCCAGCAGGCCACTAGCGGGAGGGCCGGCAGATACGCAGTATTTT. Translated: CASRPLAGGPADTQYF.

The chain combines TRBV4-2 with TRBJ2-1; D remains ambiguous. V was trimmed by 0 bases and J by 4 bases, leaving 13 bases between them. Germline CDR1 LGHNA, CDR2 YNFKEQ. The CDR3 contains 16 residues. The CDR3, as DNA: TGTGCCAGCAGCCAAGATCCCCAAGACGGATACAATGAGCAGTTCTTC. Translation: CASSQDPQDGYNEQFF.

The chain is built from TRBV5-1 and TRBJ2-7; D might be TRBD2 (6 bases). Germline assignment: CDR1 SGHRS and CDR2 YFSETQ. Trimming removed 3 bases at V and 1 base at J, with 14 bases between. The CDR3 runs 15 residues. The CDR3 loop is CASSSQGLTSYEQYF. CDR3 bases: TGCGCCAGCAGCTCGCAGGGACTGACGTCCTACGAGCAGTACTTC.

The table lists this clone with a count of one. The chain uses TRBV7-2 and TRBJ2-1; 8 bases agree with TRBD2. This CDR3 region has 14 residues. Germline V CDR1 and CDR2: SGHTA, FQGNSA. Trimming took 4 bases from V and 10 from J; bases not matched to a gene: 9. CDR3 amino acids: CASSSTHPGGEQFF. The CDR3 bases are TGTGCCAGCAGCTCTACTCACCCGGGAGGGGAGCAGTTCTTC.

The rearrangement links TRBV9 to TRBJ2-7; D not resolved. V dropped 0 bases and J dropped 0 bases, with 10 bases sitting between them. The CDR3 is made up of 15 amino acids. CDR1 and CDR2 from the germline V gene are SGDLS and YYNGEE. The CDR3 is CASSVGTQSSYEQYF. As DNA, the CDR3 is TGTGCCAGCAGCGTAGGGACCCAGAGCTCCTACGAGCAGTACTTC.

This clone was recorded once. The chain uses TRBV2 and TRBJ2-2; D not certain. The CDR3 contains 14 residues. Trimming removed 4 bases at V and 6 bases at J, with 12 bases between. The V gene's germline CDR1 is SNHLY and CDR2 FYNNEI. CDR3 coding DNA: TGTGCCAGCAGTGGGGGTACGGTGCCCGGGGAGCTGTTTTTT. Translating gives CASSGGTVPGELFF.

This clone has more than one count but fewer than ten. The chain couples TRBV9 to TRBJ2-2; D is perhaps TRBD1 or TRBD2 (6 bases each). The V end lost 0 bases, the J end lost 5 bases, and 14 bases lay between the germline ends. The length of the CDR3 is 16 residues. The germline V gene encodes CDR1 SGDLS and CDR2 YYNGEE. The CDR3 protein is CASSVVPDSGTGELFF. CDR3 in DNA: TGTGCCAGCAGCGTAGTCCCGGACAGCGGGACCGGGGAGCTGTTTTTT.

The J gene is TRBJ2-7, the V gene TRBV27; possibly TRBD1 for D (7 bases). CDR1 is MNHEY and CDR2 is SMNVEV in the germline V gene (reference sequence). The ends were cut back, 6 bases at V and 0 bases at J, with 18 bases in the middle. The CDR3 sequence is 16 residues long. CDR3 nucleotides: TGTGCCAGCAGGGGGAGGACAGGATTAAGCTCCTACGAGCAGTACTTC. Its protein product is CASRGRTGLSSYEQYF.

CDR3 coding DNA: TGTGCCAGCAGCCAAGATCGGGGCGCAGGGAAAAGCAATCAGCCCCAGCATTTT. Its translation: CASSQDRGAGKSNQPQHF. V is TRBV4-2 and J is TRBJ1-5, with D possibly TRBD1 on 5 matching bases. The V gene's germline CDR1 is LGHNA and CDR2 YNFKEQ. The V and J ends lost 0 bases and 1 base respectively, with 16 bases between them. The CDR3 is 18 amino acids.

The rearrangement links TRBV4-1 to TRBJ2-5, with D uncertain. The V and J ends lost 4 bases and 3 bases respectively, with 9 bases between them. The CDR3 spans 13 residues. Looked up from germline, CDR1 is MGHRA and CDR2 is YSYEKL. CDR3 region: CASSRNLEETQYF. Here the CDR3 DNA reads TGCGCCAGCAGCCGGAACTTGGAAGAGACCCAGTACTTC.